These T cell receptor beta chains were read from a single sample in a study of regulatory and conventional T cells in RAG deficiency. TCRdb keeps only in-frame clones here, not all; method: immunoSEQ multiplex PCR. This table holds tens of thousands of clones, around 90% found once. These same records also appear under a second study, on regulatory T cells.

The sequencing input was Tregs sorted from blood. These receptors all stem from a human donor in good health. Each CDR3 is given with its conserved first and last residue. A D gene is named only where the DNA matches it firmly. The size entry is marked missing in some rows and otherwise reads once, few, many or a size class.

clone_size,v_call,j_call,d_call,cdr3_aa,cdr3_nt
.,TRBV5-8,TRBJ2-5,TRBD1,CASSFRDRKTQYF,TGTGCCAGCAGCTTCCGGGACAGGAAGACCCAGTACTTC
.,TRBV14,TRBJ1-1,.,CASSQGEEAFF,TGTGCCAGCAGCCAGGGCGAGGAAGCTTTCTTT
.,TRBV27,TRBJ1-2,TRBD1,CASRPVPGQEGVWYGYTF,TGTGCCAGCAGACCTGTTCCGGGACAGGAGGGGGTTTGGTATGGCTACACCTTC
.,TRBV20-1,TRBJ1-1,.,CSGRGNTEAFF,TGCTCAGGGAGGGGGAACACTGAAGCTTTCTTT
.,TRBV19,TRBJ1-1,.,CASVGGPRRNTEAFF,TGTGCCAGTGTTGGGGGACCCCGTAGGAACACTGAAGCTTTCTTT
.,TRBV7-9,TRBJ2-6,TRBD1,CASSSRDRKPGANVLTF,TGTGCCAGCAGCTCCCGGGACAGAAAGCCTGGGGCCAACGTCCTGACTTTC
once,TRBV10-3,TRBJ2-5,.,CAISGRDSSETQYF,TGTGCCATCAGTGGCAGGGATTCGTCCGAGACCCAGTACTTC
.,TRBV6-1,TRBJ1-6,.,CASTSPDTWSPLHF,TGTGCCAGCACCTCACCGGACACATGGTCACCCCTCCACTTT
.,TRBV11-3,TRBJ2-1,.,CASSKTRGGGPNEQFF,TGTGCCAGCAGCAAAACTCGAGGCGGGGGCCCCAATGAGCAGTTCTTC
.,TRBV6-5,TRBJ1-6,TRBD1,CASRRQGNSPLHF,TGTGCCAGCAGACGACAGGGTAATTCACCCCTCCACTTT
.,TRBV29-1,TRBJ2-1,.,CSVGSFRFEQFF,TGCAGCGTTGGAAGTTTCAGGTTCGAGCAGTTCTTC
.,TRBV7-8,TRBJ1-2,TRBD1,CASSPGQADPYGYTF,TGTGCCAGCAGCCCCGGACAGGCTGACCCCTATGGCTACACCTTC
.,TRBV7-2,TRBJ1-6,.,CASSRRDYYNSPLHF,TGTGCCAGCAGCCGCAGGGATTACTATAATTCACCCCTCCACTTT
.,TRBV11-2,TRBJ2-7,TRBD1,CASSLDWTGTYEQYF,TGTGCCAGCAGCTTAGATTGGACAGGCACCTACGAGCAGTACTTC
.,TRBV11-2,TRBJ1-2,.,CASSLDHYGYTF,TGTGCCAGCAGCTTAGACCACTATGGCTACACCTTC
.,TRBV14,TRBJ2-7,.,CASSRVSAPSYEQYF,TGTGCCAGCAGCCGCGTCTCCGCTCCCTCCTACGAGCAGTACTTC
once,TRBV5-5,TRBJ1-1,.,CASSFKGSTEAFF,TGTGCCAGCAGCTTTAAGGGGAGCACTGAAGCTTTCTTT
.,TRBV10-3,TRBJ1-3,.,CATTQRALSGNTIYF,TGTGCCACCACGCAGCGGGCCCTCTCGGGAAACACCATATATTTT
.,TRBV5-1,TRBJ2-1,.,CASSPLFPIRNEQFF,TGCGCCAGCAGCCCGCTCTTCCCGATCCGCAATGAGCAGTTCTTC
.,TRBV18,TRBJ1-6,.,CASSPTDNSPLHF,TGTGCCAGCTCACCAACCGATAATTCACCCCTCCACTTT
.,TRBV5-4,TRBJ2-2,.,CASRAGEVAGELFF,TGTGCCAGCAGGGCAGGGGAGGTTGCCGGGGAGCTGTTTTTT
.,TRBV30,TRBJ2-1,.,CAWRVQGRINEQFF,TGTGCCTGGAGAGTTCAGGGGCGTATCAATGAGCAGTTCTTC
.,TRBV21-1,TRBJ1-6,.,CASLRTFSPLHF,TGTGCCAGCCTCCGGACTTTCTCACCCCTCCACTTT
.,TRBV14,TRBJ2-5,TRBD1,CASSRGQGETQYF,TGTGCCAGCAGCCGCGGACAGGGAGAGACCCAGTACTTC
.,TRBV6-5,TRBJ2-2,.,CASRTGNTGELFF,TGTGCCAGCAGGACAGGGAACACCGGGGAGCTGTTTTTT
.,TRBV7-3,TRBJ2-2,.,CASSSMGFEEGPNTGELFF,TGTGCCAGCAGCTCGATGGGCTTCGAGGAGGGACCGAACACCGGGGAGCTGTTTTTT
.,TRBV6-5,TRBJ2-7,.,CASRSRTVRSYEQYF,TGTGCCAGCAGATCCCGGACTGTCCGCTCCTACGAGCAGTACTTC
.,TRBV28,TRBJ1-5,.,CASTSSGFQPQHF,TGTGCCAGCACCTCGTCAGGTTTTCAGCCCCAGCATTTT
.,TRBV19,TRBJ1-2,.,CASSMARTNYGYTF,TGTGCCAGTAGTATGGCCAGAACTAACTATGGCTACACCTTC
.,TRBV15,TRBJ2-7,TRBD1,CATSRGIGQGVYEQYF,TGTGCCACCAGCAGAGGTATCGGACAGGGTGTCTACGAGCAGTACTTC
few,TRBV11-1,TRBJ2-5,.,CASSFRGEETQYF,TGTGCCAGCAGCTTCCGCGGGGAAGAGACCCAGTACTTC
.,TRBV20-1,TRBJ1-2,.,CSGTDGYGYTF,TGCAGTGGCACGGACGGCTATGGCTACACCTTC
.,TRBV9,TRBJ2-5,.,CASSPDDRRLSRTQYF,TGTGCCAGCAGCCCCGACGACCGGCGGTTGTCTAGGACCCAGTACTTC
.,TRBV5-3,TRBJ1-5,TRBD1,CARSRDRGSNQPQHF,TGTGCCAGAAGCCGAGACAGGGGCTCTAATCAGCCCCAGCATTTT
few,TRBV19,TRBJ2-5,TRBD2,CASRRFPGLAQETQYF,TGTGCCAGTAGGAGATTCCCGGGACTAGCTCAAGAGACCCAGTACTTC
.,TRBV7-8,TRBJ1-1,.,CASSFRNTEAFF,TGTGCCAGCAGCTTCCGTAACACTGAAGCTTTCTTT
.,TRBV2,TRBJ2-1,.,CASRAGENNEQFF,TGTGCCAGCAGAGCCGGGGAGAACAATGAGCAGTTCTTC
.,TRBV5-5,TRBJ2-3,.,CASSFPRGADTQYF,TGTGCCAGCAGCTTCCCCAGGGGAGCAGATACGCAGTATTTT
once,TRBV7-2,TRBJ2-1,TRBD2,CASSHSGGSYNEQFF,TGTGCCAGCAGCCATAGCGGGGGTTCCTACAATGAGCAGTTCTTC
.,TRBV28,TRBJ1-6,.,CASRTANSPLHF,TGTGCCAGCAGAACAGCTAATTCACCCCTCCACTTT
.,TRBV29-1,TRBJ1-1,.,CSVVASWAEAFF,TGCAGCGTTGTTGCCTCGTGGGCTGAAGCTTTCTTT
once,TRBV5-1,TRBJ1-2,.,CASSLGGGNYGYTF,TGCGCCAGCAGCTTGGGGGGCGGAAACTATGGCTACACCTTC